Each of the 21 T cell receptor beta chains below was sequenced from the same sample in a study of cytomegalovirus exposure and HLA in healthy donors. 13 Jbeta primers and 60 Vbeta primers were used for the PCR. The repertoire was sequenced with immunoSEQ multiplex PCR; TCRdb's copy has only in-frame clones and lacks some. The table has about 140,000 clones, approximately 82% seen once. The sample comprised PBMCs. The receptors originated from a woman between 40 and 55 years old in good health and CMV-seronegative.

This chain connects TRBV28 to TRBJ1-2; a possible D gene is TRBD1 (6 bases). Germline CDR1 reads MDHEN; CDR2 reads SYDVKM. The length of the CDR3 is 16 residues. Trimming left V 1 base short and J 4 bases short, with 16 bases between. The CDR3, as DNA: TGTGCCAGCAGTTTATTGGCGACAGGTCTGGCCTATGGCTACACCTTC. This codes for CASSLLATGLAYGYTF.

This chain joins TRBV19 and TRBJ1-5, with D uncertain. CDR1 is LNHDA and CDR2 is SQIVND in the germline V gene (reference sequence). V gave up 1 base and J gave up 2 bases, with 21 bases separating them. There are 19 residues in the CDR3. The DNA of the CDR3 is TGTGCCAGTAGTATAGTGACGGGCAGCGGTAGATTTGGCAATCAGCCCCAGCATTTT. Amino acids: CASSIVTGSGRFGNQPQHF.

The CDR3 DNA reads as TGTGCCAGCAGCTTAGCGGTCAGCGGGAGGGATGGAGGGGGTACGCAGTATTTT. It encodes CASSLAVSGRDGGGTQYF. This rearrangement joins TRBV7-8 to TRBJ2-3; 10 nucleotides line up with TRBD2. The CDR3 length is 18 residues. CDR1 and CDR2 (germline): SGHVS, FQNEAQ. J lost 8 bases, V lost 0 bases, and 14 bases had no gene match.

The rearrangement uses TRBV4-1 and TRBJ2-2; TRBD2 aligns across 11 bases. Germline V gene lookup returns CDR1 MGHRA and CDR2 YSYEKL. V lost 4 bases and J lost 5; bases outside the gene matches: 9. The CDR3 is 17 amino acids. The CDR3 coding sequence is TGCGCCAGCAGCCTAATAACTAGCGGGAGAGGTACCGGGGAGCTGTTTTTT. Translation gives CASSLITSGRGTGELFF.

V gene TRBV5-6 combines with J gene TRBJ2-7; D might be TRBD2 (5 bases). Germline V lookup: CDR1 SGHDT, CDR2 YYEEEE. V lost 1 base, J lost 5 bases, and 16 bases lay in between. The CDR3 loop spans 15 amino acids. The CDR3 coding sequence is TGTGCCAGCAGCTTGCTGGGCAGGAGGTTCAACGAGCAGTACTTC. This gives the protein CASSLLGRRFNEQYF.

The rearrangement joins TRBV10-3 to TRBJ1-1, with 7 bases fitting TRBD1. With 2 bases clipped from V and 3 bases from J, the junction kept 3 bases outside the gene matches. CDR1 and CDR2 (germline): ENHRY, SYGVKD. CDR3 length: 14 amino acids. CDR3: CAISEVGTDTEAFF. As DNA, the CDR3 is TGTGCCATCAGTGAGGTTGGGACAGACACTGAAGCTTTCTTT.

There are a few counts of this clone. The chain links TRBV19 to TRBJ2-7, with TRBD2 as a possible D gene (5 bases). The V gene lost 9 bases and the J gene lost 0 bases, with 9 bases spanning the gap. The germline V gene encodes CDR1 LNHDA and CDR2 SQIVND (reference sequence). The CDR3 spans 12 residues. CDR3 sequence: CASRRGSYEQYF. CDR3 coding DNA: TGTGCCAGCCGACGGGGCTCCTACGAGCAGTACTTC.

The chain joins TRBV2 to TRBJ1-2; the D gene is possibly TRBD1 (6 bases). The germline CDR1 and CDR2 sequences are SNHLY and FYNNEI. CDR3 length equals 13 residues. Trimming removed 5 bases at V and 2 bases at J, with 9 bases between. The CDR3 sequence: CASSRDTNYGYTF. The CDR3 bases are TGTGCCAGCAGTCGGGACACAAACTATGGCTACACCTTC.

This rearrangement joins TRBV19 to TRBJ2-5, with 11 nucleotides matching TRBD1. CDR1 and CDR2 (germline): LNHDA, SQIVND (reference sequence). This CDR3 spans 18 amino acids. The junction had 8 bases not matched to a gene; V was cut back by 1 base and J by 1 base. For the CDR3, the DNA is TGTGCCAGTAGTATAGGGACAGGGGGCGCCCCCTTCCAAGAGACCCAGTACTTC. As protein: CASSIGTGGAPFQETQYF. Looking up the rest from reference TRBV19 and TRBJ2-5 gives the full variable domain: DGGITQSPKYLFRKEGQNVTLSCEQNLNHDAMYWYRQDPGQGLRLIYYSQIVNDFQKGDIAEGYSVSREKKESFPLTVTSAQKNPTAFYLCASSIGTGGAPFQETQYFGPGTRLLVL.

The chain joins TRBV9 to TRBJ1-2, with D perhaps TRBD1 (6 bases). V was clipped by 4 bases and J by 5 bases, with 12 bases between them. The germline CDR1 and CDR2 sequences are SGDLS and YYNGEE. This CDR3 contains 13 residues. The CDR3 is CASSKQGPYGYTF. CDR3 nucleotides: TGTGCCAGCAGCAAACAGGGTCCGTATGGCTACACCTTC.

This chain links TRBV27 with TRBJ2-1, with 10 nucleotides matching TRBD2. V shed 4 bases and J 10 bases; nucleotides not matched to a gene: 10. CDR1 and CDR2 from the germline V gene are MNHEY and SMNVEV (reference sequence). CDR3 length equals 15 residues. Written as DNA, the CDR3 is TGTGCCAGCAGTTCACCACTAGCGGGATTGAAAGAGCAGTTCTTC. This sequence encodes CASSSPLAGLKEQFF.

This clone was seen only once. The germline gene is not matched at one end of the junction; a read error may be the cause. The V call is TRBV7-9, the J call TRBJ2-3; maybe TRBD1 (5 bases). The CDR3 consists of 16 residues. Germline lookup yields CDR1 SEHNR and CDR2 FQNEAQ (reference sequence). CDR3 region: CSSSLGLLGAADTQYF. The CDR3 DNA is TGTTCCAGCAGCTTAGGCCTTTTAGGGGCGGCAGATACGCAGTATTTT.

The chain joins TRBV7-2 to TRBJ2-3; possibly TRBD2 for D (6 bases). Trimming stripped 1 base from V and 2 bases from J, with 19 bases between. This CDR3 has 18 amino acids. Germline V CDR1 and CDR2: SGHTA, FQGNSA. CDR3 sequence: CASSLETSARMYTDTQYF. The CDR3 DNA follows: TGTGCCAGCAGCTTAGAGACTAGTGCTCGTATGTACACAGATACGCAGTATTTT.

The sample holds a few counts of this clone. The rearrangement uses TRBV15 and TRBJ1-5; no reliable D call. CDR1 is LNHNV and CDR2 is YYDKDF in the germline V gene (reference sequence). Trimming shortened V by 1 base and J by 0 bases, and 7 bases separated the two germline ends. The CDR3 is 15 residues long. The DNA for the CDR3 is TGTGCCACCAGCAGAGGCGCCTATAGCAATCAGCCCCAGCATTTT. Amino acid sequence: CATSRGAYSNQPQHF. Full variable domain (remainder filled in from reference TRBV15 and TRBJ1-5): DAMVIQNPRYQVTQFGKPVTLSCSQTLNHNVMYWYQQKSSQAPKLLFHYYDKDFNNEADTPDNFQSRRPNTSFCFLDIRSPGLGDTAMYLCATSRGAYSNQPQHFGDGTRLSIL.

The J gene is TRBJ1-5, the V gene TRBV19; possibly TRBD1 for D (5 bases). CDR1 LNHDA and CDR2 SQIVND come from the germline V gene (reference sequence). The CDR3 has 17 residues. The germline V and J ends were trimmed by 7 bases and 0 bases, with 19 bases remaining between them. The CDR3 DNA is TGTGCCAGTACCCCAACCGCGGGGGTTCGTAGCAATCAGCCCCAGCATTTT. Encoded protein: CASTPTAGVRSNQPQHF.

The chain carries TRBV7-9 and TRBJ1-1; the D is unclear. The V gene lost 3 bases and the J gene lost 1 base, with 9 bases spanning the gap. Germline assignment: CDR1 SEHNR and CDR2 FQNEAQ (reference sequence). CDR3 length equals 14 residues. CDR3 region: CASSFGRGNTEAFF. The CDR3, as DNA: TGTGCCAGCAGCTTTGGCAGAGGGAACACTGAAGCTTTCTTT. Filled out from reference TRBV7-9 and TRBJ1-1, the complete variable domain reads DTGVSQNPRHKITKRGQNVTFRCDPISEHNRLYWYRQTLGQGPEFLTYFQNEAQLEKSRLLSDRFSAERPKGSFSTLEIQRTEQGDSAMYLCASSFGRGNTEAFFGQGTRLTVV.

This chain uses TRBV2 with TRBJ2-3; D call uncertain. The length of the CDR3 is 14 residues. The V end lost 5 bases, the J end lost 1 base, and 10 bases lay between the germline ends. CDR1 is SNHLY, CDR2 FYNNEI, per germline. The CDR3: CASSLITRTDTQYF. The CDR3 bases are TGTGCCAGCAGTCTTATTACACGCACAGATACGCAGTATTTT.

V usage is TRBV5-6 and J usage is TRBJ1-1; maybe TRBD1 (5 bases). The ends were cut back, 4 bases at V and 10 bases at J, with 14 bases in the middle. The CDR3 runs 12 residues. The germline gives CDR1 SGHDT, CDR2 YYEEEE. This chain's CDR3 is CASSRDGGAAFF. Here the CDR3 DNA reads TGTGCCAGCAGCCGGGACGGGGGAGCAGCTTTCTTT.

The chain links TRBV28 to TRBJ2-3; unclear D gene. The CDR3 sequence is 17 residues long. Germline values: CDR1 MDHEN, CDR2 SYDVKM. V was shortened by 7 bases and J by 0 bases, with 20 bases between the two germline ends. Here the CDR3 reads CASTKEVLLRSTDTQYF. The DNA of the CDR3 is TGTGCCAGCACAAAAGAGGTCCTCCTTCGGAGCACAGATACGCAGTATTTT. The variable domain in full, with the rest retrieved from reference TRBV28 and TRBJ2-3, is DVKVTQSSRYLVKRTGEKVFLECVQDMDHENMFWYRQDPGLGLRLIYFSYDVKMKEKGDIPEGYSVSREKKERFSLILESASTNQTSMYLCASTKEVLLRSTDTQYFGPGTRLTVL.

This chain connects TRBV28 to TRBJ1-5; 11 nucleotides match TRBD1. J was trimmed by 2 bases and V by 3 bases; bases with no gene match: 12. This CDR3 spans 19 amino acids. Germline CDR1 MDHEN, CDR2 SYDVKM. The CDR3 nucleotides read TGTGCCAGCAGTTTTCTTGGGACAGGGGGTTTTGGTGGCAATCAGCCCCAGCATTTT. Amino acid sequence: CASSFLGTGGFGGNQPQHF.

This chain joins TRBV2 and TRBJ2-7; TRBD2 matches at 11 bases. The CDR3 is 16 amino acids. Per the germline V gene, CDR1 is SNHLY and CDR2 is FYNNEI. With 4 bases clipped from V and 3 bases from J, the junction kept 8 bases outside the gene matches. This CDR3 reads CASSVLAGVVGYEQYF. Here the CDR3 DNA reads TGTGCCAGCAGTGTACTAGCGGGAGTGGTGGGCTACGAGCAGTACTTC.